These 2 T cell receptor beta chains originate from one sample sequenced in a study of siplizumab effects on memory and regulatory T cells. Assay used: immunoSEQ multiplex PCR; TCRdb lists only in-frame clones, some missing. Among under 100,000 clones listed, about 93% were seen once. Sequenced: non-Treg CD4+ T cells sorted from blood. The receptor source for this set is a human donor in good health.

The chain uses TRBV6-1 and TRBJ2-4; 7 nucleotides line up with TRBD1. The CDR3 has 12 residues. Germline V gene data show CDR1 as MNHNS and CDR2 as SASEGT. With 3 bases clipped from V and 14 bases from J, the junction kept 7 bases outside the gene matches. This CDR3 is CASSEFAGTEYF. CDR3 in DNA: TGTGCCAGCAGTGAGTTTGCCGGGACAGAGTACTTC.

This chain links TRBV11-3 with TRBJ1-1, with D possibly TRBD1 on 5 matching bases. The CDR3 totals 15 residues. The germline V and J ends were trimmed by 3 bases and 3 bases, with 14 bases remaining between them. Germline loops: CDR1 SGHNT, CDR2 YENEEA. The CDR3 DNA is TGTGCCAGCAGCTTGGGACCCGGAGGGGACACTGAAGCTTTCTTT. As protein: CASSLGPGGDTEAFF.